One and the same sample provided the 3 T cell receptor beta chains below, sequenced in a study of monozygotic twins with inflammatory bowel disease. From its re-call of the 5' RACE reads, TCRdb lists each CDR3 protein once, without DNA. The data include around 140,000 distinct CDR3 sequences; the top ten clones carry approximately 1.2%. The sample comprised blood. The receptors here all came from a human donor with ulcerative colitis or Crohn's disease, or a healthy co-twin of an affected twin (not recorded which).

The chain carries TRBV5-1 and TRBJ1-1. This CDR3 has 12 amino acids. From germline, CDR1 is SGHRS and CDR2 YFSETQ. The CDR3 sequence: CASRLQETEAFF.

The genes are TRBV24-1 and TRBJ2-7. Germline loops: CDR1 KGHDR, CDR2 SFDVKD. The length of the CDR3 is 15 residues. The CDR3 protein is CATSDPTGSSYEQYF.

The gene calls are TRBV29-1 and TRBJ2-1. Per germline, CDR1 SQVTM and CDR2 ANQGSEA. CDR3 length equals 13 residues. This chain's CDR3 is CSVVKRTYNEQFF.